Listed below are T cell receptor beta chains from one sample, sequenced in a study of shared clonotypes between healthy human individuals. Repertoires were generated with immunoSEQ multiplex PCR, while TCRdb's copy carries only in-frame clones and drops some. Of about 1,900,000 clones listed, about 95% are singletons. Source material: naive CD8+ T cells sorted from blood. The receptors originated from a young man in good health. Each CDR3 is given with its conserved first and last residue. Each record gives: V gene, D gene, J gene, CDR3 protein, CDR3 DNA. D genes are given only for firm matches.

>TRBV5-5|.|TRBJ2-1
CASSLLIVEGDEQFF
TGTGCCAGCAGCTTGTTAATCGTCGAGGGGGATGAGCAGTTCTTC
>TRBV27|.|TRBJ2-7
CASTQTTKPYEQYF
TGTGCCAGCACTCAAACGACAAAGCCCTACGAGCAGTACTTC
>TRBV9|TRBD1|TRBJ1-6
CASSAATGGIWPLHF
TGTGCCAGCAGCGCGGCGACAGGGGGGATTTGGCCCCTCCACTTT
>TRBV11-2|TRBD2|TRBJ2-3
CASSLSGGGNTQYF
TGTGCCAGCAGCCTCAGCGGGGGCGGAAATACGCAGTATTTT
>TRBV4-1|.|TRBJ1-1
CASSQEQGQGEAFF
TGCGCCAGCAGCCAAGAACAAGGTCAGGGTGAAGCTTTCTTT
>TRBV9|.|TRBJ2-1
CASSVAGVSYNEQFF
TGTGCCAGCAGCGTAGCGGGAGTGTCCTACAATGAGCAGTTCTTC
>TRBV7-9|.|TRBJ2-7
CASSLAPGTDSYEQYF
TGTGCCAGCAGCTTAGCCCCCGGGACTGATTCCTACGAGCAGTACTTC
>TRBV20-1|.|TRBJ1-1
CSARRVTEAFF
TGCAGTGCTCGCAGGGTCACTGAAGCTTTCTTT
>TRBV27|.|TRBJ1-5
CASSLSGVVEPQHF
TGTGCCAGCAGTTTGTCAGGGGTGGTGGAGCCCCAGCATTTT
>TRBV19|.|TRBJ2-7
CASSTFVTSNEQYF
TGTGCCAGTAGTACCTTCGTAACTAGTAACGAGCAGTACTTC
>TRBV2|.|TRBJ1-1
CASPLGGPQEAFF
TGTGCCAGCCCCCTGGGGGGGCCTCAGGAAGCTTTCTTT
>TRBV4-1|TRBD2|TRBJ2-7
CASSQGLADYEQYF
TGCGCCAGCAGCCAAGGACTAGCGGACTACGAGCAGTACTTC
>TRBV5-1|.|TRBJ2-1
CASSLVGRGSYNEQFF
TGCGCCAGCAGCTTGGTTGGCAGGGGTTCCTACAATGAGCAGTTCTTC
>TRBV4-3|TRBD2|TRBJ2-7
CASSLGGASGSYEQYF
TGCGCCAGCAGCCTCGGGGGGGCCAGCGGGAGCTACGAGCAGTACTTC
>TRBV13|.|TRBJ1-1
CASSFTANTEAFF
TGTGCCAGCAGCTTTACAGCGAACACTGAAGCTTTCTTT
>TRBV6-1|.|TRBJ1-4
CASSGIPETNEKLFF
TGTGCCAGCAGTGGGATACCGGAGACTAATGAAAAACTGTTTTTT
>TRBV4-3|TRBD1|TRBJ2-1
CASSQDQWTGGSNEQFF
TGCGCCAGCAGCCAAGATCAATGGACAGGGGGTTCCAATGAGCAGTTCTTC
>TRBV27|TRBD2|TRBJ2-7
CASSPGLAGEEKYF
TGTGCCAGCAGTCCCGGACTAGCGGGAGAGGAAAAGTACTTC
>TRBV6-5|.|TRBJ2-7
CASSYSSGHRSYEQYF
TGTGCCAGCAGTTACTCATCGGGCCACCGCAGCTACGAGCAGTACTTC